Below are 12 T cell receptor beta chains sequenced from a single sample in a study of cytomegalovirus exposure and HLA in healthy donors. Amplification used 60 Vbeta primers and 13 Jbeta primers. The method was immunoSEQ multiplex PCR; TCRdb's version includes in-frame clones alone and lacks a portion of them. The sample lists about 120,000 clones; 80% were seen once. Source material: PBMCs. The source is a man aged 50 or older in good health and CMV-seronegative.

This chain uses TRBV7-9 with TRBJ1-3; 8 bases are a match to TRBD1. The V gene's germline CDR1 is SEHNR and CDR2 FQNEAQ (reference sequence). This CDR3 has 15 amino acids. With 4 bases clipped from V and 2 bases from J, the junction kept 4 bases outside the gene matches. For the CDR3, the DNA is TGTGCCAGCAGCTCCCAGGGGGCTACTGGAAACACCATATATTTT. This encodes CASSSQGATGNTIYF.

The chain links TRBV6-5 to TRBJ1-1, with D unresolved. The CDR3 consists of 14 residues. In germline, CDR1 is MNHEY, CDR2 SVGAGI. V dropped 8 bases and J dropped 5 bases, with 18 bases sitting between them. DNA of the CDR3: TGTGCCAGCTTGCGGGAGGGTAGGGAAACTGAAGCTTTCTTT. It yields the protein CASLREGRETEAFF.

This chain uses TRBV5-1 with TRBJ2-7; 9 bases align to TRBD1. The J segment lost 2 bases and the V segment lost 1 base, leaving 4 bases of the junction unmatched. Germline V gene lookup returns CDR1 SGHRS and CDR2 YFSETQ. The CDR3 is 15 amino acids. CDR3 in DNA: TGCGCCAGCAGCTTGAACGGGGACAGGGCCTACGAGCAGTACTTC. Its translation is CASSLNGDRAYEQYF. The whole variable domain, filled in from reference TRBV5-1 and TRBJ2-7, reads KAGVTQTPRYLIKTRGQQVTLSCSPISGHRSVSWYQQTPGQGLQFLFEYFSETQRNKGNFPGRFSGRQFSNSRSEMNVSTLELGDSALYLCASSLNGDRAYEQYFGPGTRLTVT.

This clone was counted a few times. The genes are TRBV5-1 and TRBJ2-7; D unclear. The CDR3 loop spans 13 amino acids. Between the trimmed V and J ends, which lost 1 base and 0 bases, there was a span of 5 bases. Germline V gene data show CDR1 as SGHRS and CDR2 as YFSETQ. The CDR3 DNA reads TGCGCCAGCAGCTTGCAGGTCTCCTACGAGCAGTACTTC. It encodes CASSLQVSYEQYF.

This clone has a single count. The J gene is TRBJ2-3, the V gene TRBV5-4; 13 nucleotides line up with TRBD2. The V segment lost 0 bases and the J segment 8 bases; nucleotides outside the gene matches: 6. This CDR3 region has 16 residues. Germline CDR1 and CDR2: SGHNT and YYREEE (reference sequence). DNA for the CDR3: TGTGCCAGCAGCTTGGCGGGACTAGCGGGGACTACTACGCAGTATTTT. Amino acids: CASSLAGLAGTTTQYF.

The V and J genes are TRBV2 and TRBJ1-1; D may be TRBD1 (5 bases). The CDR3 length is 15 residues. Germline CDR1 is SNHLY and CDR2 is FYNNEI. V was clipped by 2 bases and J by 1 base, with 11 bases between them. CDR3 in amino acids: CASSEFGGANTEAFF. The CDR3 bases are TGTGCCAGCAGTGAATTTGGAGGGGCGAACACTGAAGCTTTCTTT.

The CDR3 bases are TGTGCCAGCCTATACTACGGCTACGAGCAGTACTTC. As protein: CASLYYGYEQYF. The chain is built from TRBV6-4 and TRBJ2-7; no reliable D call. The germline V gene has CDR1 MRHNA and CDR2 SNTAGT. The CDR3 spans 12 residues. The V gene lost 8 bases and the J gene lost 3 bases, with 11 bases spanning the gap.

The chain links TRBV11-2 to TRBJ1-2; possible D gene TRBD1, 5 bases. This CDR3 is 13 amino acids long. CDR1 is SGHAT and CDR2 is FQNNGV in the germline V gene. The V end was cut by 1 base, the J end by 8 bases, with 11 bases between. In DNA form, the CDR3 reads TGTGCCAGCAGCTTAGGGGAGGGGCGCGGCTACACCTTC. Its protein product is CASSLGEGRGYTF.

This rearrangement joins TRBV19 to TRBJ1-5, with 10 bases fitting TRBD1. From germline, CDR1 is LNHDA and CDR2 SQIVND (reference sequence). The CDR3 runs 15 residues. With 4 bases clipped from V and 6 bases from J, the junction kept 6 bases outside the gene matches. This CDR3 is CASSTPGQGTQPQHF. The CDR3 coding sequence is TGTGCCAGTAGTACTCCGGGACAGGGGACTCAGCCCCAGCATTTT. Full variable domain (remainder filled in from reference TRBV19 and TRBJ1-5): DGGITQSPKYLFRKEGQNVTLSCEQNLNHDAMYWYRQDPGQGLRLIYYSQIVNDFQKGDIAEGYSVSREKKESFPLTVTSAQKNPTAFYLCASSTPGQGTQPQHFGDGTRLSIL.

The chain links TRBV5-1 to TRBJ2-3; possibly TRBD1 for D (6 bases). CDR1 and CDR2 (germline): SGHRS, YFSETQ. Trimming cost V 1 base and J 5 bases, with 17 bases left between them. The CDR3 runs to 16 residues. As DNA, the CDR3 is TGCGCCAGCAGCTTGAGCCCAGGGGTAGAAGGAGATACGCAGTATTTT. Translating it yields CASSLSPGVEGDTQYF.

The chain couples TRBV6-4 to TRBJ2-5, with 10 nucleotides matching TRBD1. Unmatched junction bases numbered 4, after V lost 4 bases and J lost 5 bases. Germline V CDR1 and CDR2: MRHNA, SNTAGT. The CDR3 extends over 14 amino acids. Written as DNA, the CDR3 is TGTGCCAGCAGTGCGACAGGGGGCGCGGAGACCCAGTACTTC. Protein sequence: CASSATGGAETQYF.

The J gene is TRBJ1-4, the V gene TRBV15; 9 bases align to TRBD1. Germline V lookup: CDR1 LNHNV, CDR2 YYDKDF (reference sequence). After removal of 0 bases from V and 7 bases from J, the junction contained 6 bases not matched to a gene. The CDR3 contains 16 residues. This chain's CDR3 is CATSRDRDRGSEKLFF. For the CDR3, the DNA is TGTGCCACCAGCAGAGATAGAGACAGGGGGAGTGAAAAACTGTTTTTT.